The present TCR beta chain was sequenced within a study of spatial heterogeneity in lung cancer. General study points: Tumor mutation counts were tracked by expanded intratumoral alpha and beta TCR counts. Ubiquitous and regional expanded TCR counts tracked ubiquitous and regional nonsynonymous mutations, respectively.

This clonotype was picked up many times. Its antigen is undetermined. This beta chain represents an off-target read in a library built for alpha chains; its size is of limited meaning. TCRdb independently ran MiXCR on the 5' RACE reads; one entry per CDR3 protein. The sample consists of nearly 10,000 distinct CDR3 sequences, 5.5% to 7% of them appearing once. Time point noted: sample taken at primary tumor resection. The 65 or so donors had untreated early-stage non-small cell lung cancer. The CDR3 loop spans 12 amino acids. V lost 1 base to trimming and J lost 7 bases, with 4 bases between them. The V and J genes are TRBV12-3 or TRBV12-4 and TRBJ1-4; D is undetermined. This TCR was recovered from a male donor with early-stage non-small cell lung cancer. Sequencing used lung tumor tissue, obtained at surgery. CDR3: CASSLVREKLFF. The DNA of the CDR3 is TGTGCCAGCAGTTTAGTTCGTGAAAAACTGTTTTTT.